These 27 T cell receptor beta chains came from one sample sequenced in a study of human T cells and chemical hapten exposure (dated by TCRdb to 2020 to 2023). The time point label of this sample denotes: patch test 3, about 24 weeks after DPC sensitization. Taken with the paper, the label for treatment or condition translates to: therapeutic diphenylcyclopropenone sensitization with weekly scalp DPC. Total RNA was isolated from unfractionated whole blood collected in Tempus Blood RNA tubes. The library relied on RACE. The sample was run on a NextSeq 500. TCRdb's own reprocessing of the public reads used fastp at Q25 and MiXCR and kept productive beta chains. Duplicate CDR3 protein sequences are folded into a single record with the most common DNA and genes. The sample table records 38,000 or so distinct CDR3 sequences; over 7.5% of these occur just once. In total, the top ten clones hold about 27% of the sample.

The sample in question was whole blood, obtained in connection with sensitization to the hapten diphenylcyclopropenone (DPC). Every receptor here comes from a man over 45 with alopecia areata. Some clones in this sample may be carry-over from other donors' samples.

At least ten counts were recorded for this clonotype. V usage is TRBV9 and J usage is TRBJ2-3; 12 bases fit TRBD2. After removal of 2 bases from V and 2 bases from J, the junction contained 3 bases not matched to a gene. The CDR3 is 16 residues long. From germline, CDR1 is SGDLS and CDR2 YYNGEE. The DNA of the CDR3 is TGTGCCAGCAGCGTTGGACTAGCGGGGTTCACAGATACGCAGTATTTT. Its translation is CASSVGLAGFTDTQYF. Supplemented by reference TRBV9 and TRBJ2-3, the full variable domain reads DSGVTQTPKHLITATGQRVTLRCSPRSGDLSVYWYQQSLDQGLQFLIQYYNGEERAKGNILERFSAQQFPDLHSELNLSSLELGDSALYFCASSVGLAGFTDTQYFGPGTRLTVL.

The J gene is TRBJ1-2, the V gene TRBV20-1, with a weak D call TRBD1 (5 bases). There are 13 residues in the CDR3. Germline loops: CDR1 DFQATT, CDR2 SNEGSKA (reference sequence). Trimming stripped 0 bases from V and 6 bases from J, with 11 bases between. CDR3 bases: TGCAGTGCTAGAGATCTAGGGGTTGATGGCTACACCTTC. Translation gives CSARDLGVDGYTF.

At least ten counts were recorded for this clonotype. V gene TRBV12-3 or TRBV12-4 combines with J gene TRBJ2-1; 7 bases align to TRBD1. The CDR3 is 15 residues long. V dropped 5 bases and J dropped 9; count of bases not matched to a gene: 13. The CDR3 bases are TGTGCCAGCAGTCCCCGGGACAGATGGATAGGTGAGCAGTTCTTC. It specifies CASSPRDRWIGEQFF.

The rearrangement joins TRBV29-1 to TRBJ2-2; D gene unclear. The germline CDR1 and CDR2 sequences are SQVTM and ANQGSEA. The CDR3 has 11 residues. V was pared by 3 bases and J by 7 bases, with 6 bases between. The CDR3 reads CSVDSVGELFF. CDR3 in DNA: TGCAGCGTTGATTCGGTCGGGGAGCTGTTTTTT.

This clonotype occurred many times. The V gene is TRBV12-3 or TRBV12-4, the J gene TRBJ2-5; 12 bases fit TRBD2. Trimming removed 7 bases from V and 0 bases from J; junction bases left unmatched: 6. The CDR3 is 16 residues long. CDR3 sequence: CASNPGLAGYQETQYF. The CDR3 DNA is TGTGCCAGCAACCCCGGACTAGCGGGATACCAAGAGACCCAGTACTTC.

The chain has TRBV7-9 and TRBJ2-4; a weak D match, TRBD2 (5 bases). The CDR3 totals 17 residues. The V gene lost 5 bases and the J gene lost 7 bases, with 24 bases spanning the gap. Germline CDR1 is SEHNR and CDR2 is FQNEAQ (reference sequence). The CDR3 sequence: CASSGGPLDPISNIQYF. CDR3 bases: TGTGCCAGCAGCGGAGGCCCTCTCGACCCTATAAGTAACATTCAGTACTTC.

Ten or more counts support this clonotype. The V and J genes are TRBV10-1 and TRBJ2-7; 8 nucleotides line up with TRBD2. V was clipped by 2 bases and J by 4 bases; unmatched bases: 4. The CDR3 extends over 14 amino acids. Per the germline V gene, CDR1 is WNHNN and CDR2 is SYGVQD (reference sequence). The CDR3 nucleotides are TGCGCCAGCAGTGAGGGGGCTAGCGGGTACGAGCAGTACTTC. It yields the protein CASSEGASGYEQYF.

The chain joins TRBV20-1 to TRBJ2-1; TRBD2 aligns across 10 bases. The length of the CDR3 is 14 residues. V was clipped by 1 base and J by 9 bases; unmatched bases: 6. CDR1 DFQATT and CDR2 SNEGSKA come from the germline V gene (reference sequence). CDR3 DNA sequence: TGCAGTGCTAGAGGTAGAGCGGGAGGGTTTGAGCAGTTCTTC. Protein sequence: CSARGRAGGFEQFF.

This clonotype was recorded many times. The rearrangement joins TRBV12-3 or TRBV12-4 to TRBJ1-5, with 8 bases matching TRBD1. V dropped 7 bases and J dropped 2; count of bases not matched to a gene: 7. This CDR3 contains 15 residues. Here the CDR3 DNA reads TGTGCCAGCACCCGAAGGGGACAGGGCAATCAGCCCCAGCATTTT. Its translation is CASTRRGQGNQPQHF.

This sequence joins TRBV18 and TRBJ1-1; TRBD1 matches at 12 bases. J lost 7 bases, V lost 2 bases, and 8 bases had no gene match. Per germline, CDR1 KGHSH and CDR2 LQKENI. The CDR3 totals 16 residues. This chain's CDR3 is CASSPGTGGSGSEAFF. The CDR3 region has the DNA TGTGCCAGCTCACCAGGGACAGGGGGCTCCGGGAGTGAAGCTTTCTTT.

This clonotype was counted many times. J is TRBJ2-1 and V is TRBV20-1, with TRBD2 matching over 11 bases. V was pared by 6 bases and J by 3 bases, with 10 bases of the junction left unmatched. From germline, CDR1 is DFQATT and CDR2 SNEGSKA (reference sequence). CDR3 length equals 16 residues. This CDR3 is CSAKLAGVKIYNEQFF. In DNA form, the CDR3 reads TGCAGTGCCAAACTAGCGGGAGTCAAAATCTACAATGAGCAGTTCTTC.

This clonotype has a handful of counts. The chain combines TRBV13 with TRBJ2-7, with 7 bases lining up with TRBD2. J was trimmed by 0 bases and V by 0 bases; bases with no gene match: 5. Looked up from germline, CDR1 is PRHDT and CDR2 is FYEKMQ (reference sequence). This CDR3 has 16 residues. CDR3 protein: CASSLGLAVDSYEQYF. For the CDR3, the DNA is TGTGCCAGCAGCTTAGGGCTAGCGGTCGACTCCTACGAGCAGTACTTC.

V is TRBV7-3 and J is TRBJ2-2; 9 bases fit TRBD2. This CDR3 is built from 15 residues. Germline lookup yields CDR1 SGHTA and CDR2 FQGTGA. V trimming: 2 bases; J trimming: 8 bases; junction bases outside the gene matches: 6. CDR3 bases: TGTGCCAGCAGCTTATCTAGCGGGAATATAGGGGAGCTGTTTTTT. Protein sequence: CASSLSSGNIGELFF.

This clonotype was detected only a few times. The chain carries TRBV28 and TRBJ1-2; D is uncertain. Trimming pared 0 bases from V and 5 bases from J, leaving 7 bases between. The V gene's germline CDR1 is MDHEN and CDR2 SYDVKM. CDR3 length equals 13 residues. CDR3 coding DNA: TGTGCCAGCAGTTTATGGTTTCAATATGGCTACACCTTC. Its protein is CASSLWFQYGYTF.

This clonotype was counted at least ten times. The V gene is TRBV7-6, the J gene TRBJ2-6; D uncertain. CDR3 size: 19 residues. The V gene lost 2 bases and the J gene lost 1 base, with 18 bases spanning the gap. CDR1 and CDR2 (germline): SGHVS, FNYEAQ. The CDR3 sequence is CASSLFRTEIKSGANVLTF. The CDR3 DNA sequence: TGTGCCAGCAGCTTATTCAGGACCGAAATTAAATCTGGGGCCAACGTCCTGACTTTC.

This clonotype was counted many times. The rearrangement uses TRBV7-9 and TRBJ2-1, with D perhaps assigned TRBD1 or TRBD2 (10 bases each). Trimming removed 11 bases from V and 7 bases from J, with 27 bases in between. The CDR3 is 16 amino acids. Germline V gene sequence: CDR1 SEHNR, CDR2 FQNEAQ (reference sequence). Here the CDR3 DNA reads TGTGCCGGACAGGGGGGTGTGCTAGCGGGAGATAATGAGCAGTTCTTC. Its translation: CAGQGGVLAGDNEQFF. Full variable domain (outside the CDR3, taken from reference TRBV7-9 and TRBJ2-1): DTGVSQNPRHKITKRGQNVTFRCDPISEHNRLYWYRQTLGQGPEFLTYFQNEAQLEKSRLLSDRFSAERPKGSFSTLEIQRTEQGDSAMYLCAGQGGVLAGDNEQFFGPGTRLTVL.

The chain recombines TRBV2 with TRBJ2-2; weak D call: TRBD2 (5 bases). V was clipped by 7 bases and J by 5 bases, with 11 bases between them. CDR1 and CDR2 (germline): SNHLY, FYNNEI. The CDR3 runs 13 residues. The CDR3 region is CASTRGFTGELFF. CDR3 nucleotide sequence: TGTGCCAGCACCCGAGGGTTTACCGGGGAGCTGTTTTTT.

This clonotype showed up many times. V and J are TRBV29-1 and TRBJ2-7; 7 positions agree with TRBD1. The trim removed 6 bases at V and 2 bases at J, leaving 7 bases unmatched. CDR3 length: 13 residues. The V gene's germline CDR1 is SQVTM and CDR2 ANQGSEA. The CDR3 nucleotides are TGCAGCGTCCAACGGGACAGTGCCTACGAGCAGTACTTC. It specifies CSVQRDSAYEQYF.

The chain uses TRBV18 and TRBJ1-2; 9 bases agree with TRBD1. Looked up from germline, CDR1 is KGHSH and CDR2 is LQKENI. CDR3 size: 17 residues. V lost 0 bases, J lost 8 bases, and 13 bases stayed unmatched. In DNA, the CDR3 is TGTGCCAGCTCACCACCGGGACAGGGAGTTCTATTGGAGGGCTACACCTTC. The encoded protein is CASSPPGQGVLLEGYTF.

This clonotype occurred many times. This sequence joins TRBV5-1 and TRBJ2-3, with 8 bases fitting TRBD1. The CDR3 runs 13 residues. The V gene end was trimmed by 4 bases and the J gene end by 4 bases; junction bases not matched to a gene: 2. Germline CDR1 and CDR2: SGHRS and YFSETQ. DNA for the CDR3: TGCGCCAGCAGCATGACAGGGGCAGATACGCAGTATTTT. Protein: CASSMTGADTQYF.

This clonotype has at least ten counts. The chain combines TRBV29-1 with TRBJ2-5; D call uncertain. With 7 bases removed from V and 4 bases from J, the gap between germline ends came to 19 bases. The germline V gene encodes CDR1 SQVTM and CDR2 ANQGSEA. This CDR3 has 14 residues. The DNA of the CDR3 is TGCAGCGCTACCAGCCTGACTGGCCGAGAGACCCAGTACTTC. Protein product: CSATSLTGRETQYF.

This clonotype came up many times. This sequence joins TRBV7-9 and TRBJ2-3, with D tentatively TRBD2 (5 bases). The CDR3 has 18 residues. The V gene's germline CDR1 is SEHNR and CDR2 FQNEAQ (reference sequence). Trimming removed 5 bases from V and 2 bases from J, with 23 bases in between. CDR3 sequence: CASSDSPGKKSSTDTQYF. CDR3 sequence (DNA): TGTGCCAGCAGCGACTCACCGGGAAAAAAGTCGTCCACAGATACGCAGTATTTT. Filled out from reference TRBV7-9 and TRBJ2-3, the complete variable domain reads DTGVSQNPRHKITKRGQNVTFRCDPISEHNRLYWYRQTLGQGPEFLTYFQNEAQLEKSRLLSDRFSAERPKGSFSTLEIQRTEQGDSAMYLCASSDSPGKKSSTDTQYFGPGTRLTVL.

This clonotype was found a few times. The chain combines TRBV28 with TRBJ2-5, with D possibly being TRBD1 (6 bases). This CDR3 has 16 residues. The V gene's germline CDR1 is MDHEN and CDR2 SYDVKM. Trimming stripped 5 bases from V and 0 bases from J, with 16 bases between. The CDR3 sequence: CASSRTPGQNQETQYF. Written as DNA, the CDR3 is TGTGCCAGCAGTCGCACACCCGGACAGAACCAAGAGACCCAGTACTTC.

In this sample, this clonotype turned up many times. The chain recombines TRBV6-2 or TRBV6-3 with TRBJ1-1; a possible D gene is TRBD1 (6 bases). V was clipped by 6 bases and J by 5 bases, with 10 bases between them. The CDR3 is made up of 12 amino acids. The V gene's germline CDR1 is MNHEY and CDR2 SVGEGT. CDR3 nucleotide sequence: TGTGCCAGCAGAAGGGGGGGAACTGAAGCTTTCTTT. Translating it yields CASRRGGTEAFF.

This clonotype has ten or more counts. CDR3 nucleotides: TGTGCCAGTAGTATAGGAAGGACGGGCTCCTACGAGCAGTACTTC. The encoded protein is CASSIGRTGSYEQYF. The chain joins TRBV19 to TRBJ2-7; D is ambiguous. Germline V gene data show CDR1 as LNHDA and CDR2 as SQIVND (reference sequence). Trimming left V 1 base short and J 0 bases short, with 10 bases between. The CDR3 contains 15 residues. The variable domain in full, with the rest retrieved from reference TRBV19 and TRBJ2-7, is DGGITQSPKYLFRKEGQNVTLSCEQNLNHDAMYWYRQDPGQGLRLIYYSQIVNDFQKGDIAEGYSVSREKKESFPLTVTSAQKNPTAFYLCASSIGRTGSYEQYFGPGTRLTVT.

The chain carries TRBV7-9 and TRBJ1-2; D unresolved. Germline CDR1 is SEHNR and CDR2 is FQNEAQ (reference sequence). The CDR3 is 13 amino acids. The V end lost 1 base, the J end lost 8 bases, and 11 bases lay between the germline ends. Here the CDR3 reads CASSLEEGYGYTF. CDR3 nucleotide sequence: TGTGCCAGCAGCTTAGAAGAGGGTTACGGCTACACCTTC. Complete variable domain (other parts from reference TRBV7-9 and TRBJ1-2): DTGVSQNPRHKITKRGQNVTFRCDPISEHNRLYWYRQTLGQGPEFLTYFQNEAQLEKSRLLSDRFSAERPKGSFSTLEIQRTEQGDSAMYLCASSLEEGYGYTFGSGTRLTVV.

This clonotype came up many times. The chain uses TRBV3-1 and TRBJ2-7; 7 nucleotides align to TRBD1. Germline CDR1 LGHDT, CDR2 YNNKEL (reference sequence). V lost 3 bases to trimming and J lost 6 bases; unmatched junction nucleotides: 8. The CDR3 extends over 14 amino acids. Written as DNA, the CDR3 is TGTGCCAGCAGCCAGCCGGGACAGTCGGCCGAGCAGTACTTC. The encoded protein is CASSQPGQSAEQYF.